What follows are 28 T cell receptor beta chains derived from one specimen sequenced in a study of T cell repertoires in cytomegalovirus infection. No antigens are known for them. From the reads, TCRdb called clonotypes with MiXCR, one entry per CDR3 protein. The sample shows about half a million distinct CDR3 sequences, approximately 46% of them seen only once. The source material was cultured PBMCs, sampled from culture after CMV antigen stimulation. Source of these receptors: a human donor in good health (CMV status not recorded). Some clones in this sample may be carry-over from other donors' samples.

This clonotype was found a few times. V gene TRBV12-3 or TRBV12-4 combines with J gene TRBJ1-5, with D unclear. V was trimmed by 3 bases and J by 0 bases, leaving 6 bases between them. The CDR3 contains 14 residues. The CDR3 loop reads CASSFLGSNQPQHF. In DNA form, the CDR3 reads TGTGCCAGCAGTTTCTTAGGTAGCAATCAGCCCCAGCATTTT.

The rearrangement uses TRBV27 and TRBJ1-2, with 9 bases aligning to TRBD1. J gave up 8 bases and V 6 bases, and 7 bases lay outside the gene matches. There are 13 residues in the CDR3. Germline values: CDR1 MNHEY, CDR2 SMNVEV (reference sequence). This CDR3 is CASRSGQGSGYTF. CDR3 coding DNA: TGTGCCAGCAGGTCGGGACAGGGTAGCGGCTACACCTTC.

This rearrangement joins TRBV29-1 to TRBJ2-5, with 9 bases aligning to TRBD2. The CDR3 is 14 residues long. V lost 3 bases to trimming and J lost 2 bases; unmatched junction nucleotides: 4. Germline CDR1 is SQVTM and CDR2 is ANQGSEA. The CDR3 DNA reads TGCAGCGTTGATTCCCTAGCGGGACAAGAGACCCAGTACTTC. Translated, it gives CSVDSLAGQETQYF.

The chain employs TRBV7-8 and TRBJ2-5; TRBD1 matches 7 bases. V lost 5 bases, J lost 10 bases, and 25 bases stayed unmatched. Germline V gene data show CDR1 as SGHVS and CDR2 as FQNEAQ. This CDR3 is built from 18 residues. CDR3 nucleotides: TGTGCCAGCAGCCCCTCAGTTGAGGGCAGGGGGAGAAGAGAAGGCCAGTACTTC. Its translation is CASSPSVEGRGRREGQYF.

The chain carries TRBV7-1 and TRBJ2-1; TRBD2 matches at 7 bases. TRBV7-1 is treated as an ORF (open reading frame) with a function not yet certain. Trimming cost V 4 bases and J 5 bases; bases outside gene matches: 14. This CDR3 region has 17 residues. This CDR3 is CASSYQNRASGNNEQFF. The CDR3 coding sequence is TGTGCCAGCAGCTACCAGAACCGGGCTAGCGGTAACAATGAGCAGTTCTTC.

This clonotype was seen a single time. The gene calls are TRBV6-8 and TRBJ2-1; 15 nucleotides align to TRBD2. The germline V gene has CDR1 MNHGY and CDR2 SAAAGT. J lost 6 bases, V lost 0 bases, and 0 bases had no gene match. The CDR3 extends over 16 amino acids. The CDR3 DNA sequence: TGTGCCAGCAGTTACTCGGGACTAGCGGGAGGCAATGAGCAGTTCTTC. Translated: CASSYSGLAGGNEQFF.

The chain has TRBV7-2 and TRBJ1-2; 8 nucleotides agree with TRBD1. CDR3 length: 15 amino acids. With V trimmed by 4 bases and J by 6 bases, 10 bases remained unmatched. Germline CDR1 and CDR2: SGHTA and FQGNSA. The CDR3 loop reads CASSSEATGENGYTF. Written as DNA, the CDR3 is TGTGCCAGCAGCTCAGAGGCGACAGGGGAAAATGGCTACACCTTC.

Comments on this clonotype: This may be a read error: a much more frequent sequence differs by one nucleotide. The chain links TRBV7-2 to TRBJ2-1; the D gene could be TRBD1 or TRBD2 (5 bases each). Germline lookup yields CDR1 SGHTA and CDR2 FQGNSA. CDR3 length equals 15 residues. Written as DNA, the CDR3 is TGTGCCAGCAGCACAATCGGGACCCTTTACAATGAGCATTTCTTC. Protein sequence: CASSTIGTLYNEHFF. Filled out from reference TRBV7-2 and TRBJ2-1, the complete variable domain reads GAGVSQSPSNKVTEKGKDVELRCDPISGHTALYWYRQSLGQGLEFLIYFQGNSAPDKSGLPSDRFSAERTGGSVSTLTIQRTQQEDSAVYLCASSTIGTLYNEHFFGPGTRLTVL.

The chain recombines TRBV7-3 with TRBJ2-1; D perhaps matches TRBD2 (6 bases). There are 13 residues in the CDR3. The V end was cut by 7 bases, the J end by 8 bases, with 15 bases between. Germline loops: CDR1 SGHTA, CDR2 FQGTGA. The CDR3 DNA follows: TGTGCCAGCATCCCTCGGACTACCCATGAGCAGTTCTTC. This encodes CASIPRTTHEQFF.

This clonotype was counted between two and nine times. J is TRBJ1-1 and V is TRBV10-2; unclear D gene. The ends were cut back, 7 bases at V and 0 bases at J, with 9 bases in the middle. This CDR3 contains 13 residues. The germline V gene has CDR1 WSHSY and CDR2 SAAADI. DNA for the CDR3: TGCGCCAGCACATGGCAGCTGAACACTGAAGCTTTCTTT. Translation gives CASTWQLNTEAFF.

The J gene is TRBJ2-2, the V gene TRBV19, with D perhaps TRBD2 (5 bases). CDR3 length: 14 amino acids. Germline CDR1 and CDR2: LNHDA and SQIVND (reference sequence). V lost 2 bases, J lost 3 bases, and 7 bases lay in between. The CDR3 DNA reads TGTGCCAGTAGTATACTAGCAGACACCGGGGAGCTGTTTTTT. As protein: CASSILADTGELFF. The variable domain in full, completed from reference TRBV19 and TRBJ2-2, reads DGGITQSPKYLFRKEGQNVTLSCEQNLNHDAMYWYRQDPGQGLRLIYYSQIVNDFQKGDIAEGYSVSREKKESFPLTVTSAQKNPTAFYLCASSILADTGELFFGEGSRLTVL.

The chain is built from TRBV6-5 and TRBJ1-3, with D hard to call. V lost 2 bases and J lost 0, with 8 bases in between. The CDR3 sequence is 15 residues long. CDR1 and CDR2 (germline): MNHEY, SVGAGI. DNA for the CDR3: TGTGCCAGCAGTTACGCCGGGGTCTCTGGAAACACCATATATTTT. Its protein is CASSYAGVSGNTIYF.

There are many counts of this clonotype. The chain combines TRBV7-2 with TRBJ2-3; TRBD2 agrees at 8 bases. The junction had 5 bases not matched to a gene; V was cut back by 4 bases and J by 5 bases. This CDR3 is built from 14 residues. Germline CDR1 is SGHTA and CDR2 is FQGNSA. The CDR3 is CASSSRGGVDTQYF. The CDR3 DNA follows: TGTGCCAGCAGCTCCCGGGGGGGGGTAGATACGCAGTATTTT.

This clonotype was detected a few times. V gene TRBV10-3 combines with J gene TRBJ2-5; 8 bases align to TRBD1. From germline, CDR1 is ENHRY and CDR2 SYGVKD. The CDR3 contains 15 residues. J lost 1 base, V lost 3 bases, and 4 bases had no gene match. The CDR3 DNA reads as TGTGCCATCAGTGACCCGCAGGGGGCCCAAGAGACCCAGTACTTC. Its protein product is CAISDPQGAQETQYF.

In DNA, the CDR3 is TGTGCCAGCAGCTCAGAAGGGGCGTATAATTCACCCCTCCACTTT. Protein sequence: CASSSEGAYNSPLHF. The chain combines TRBV7-2 with TRBJ1-6, with D possibly being TRBD1 (5 bases). Germline V CDR1 and CDR2: SGHTA, FQGNSA. The V end was cut by 4 bases, the J end by 4 bases, with 11 bases between. The CDR3 loop spans 15 amino acids.

The chain is built from TRBV15 and TRBJ1-5; tentative D call: TRBD1 (5 bases). Deletions cut 0 bases from V and 2 bases from J, with 11 bases between. Germline V lookup: CDR1 LNHNV, CDR2 YYDKDF (reference sequence). The CDR3 loop spans 16 amino acids. The CDR3 DNA is TGTGCCACCAGCAGAGAAAGGGGTTCGGGCAATCAGCCCCAGCATTTT. Its protein product is CATSRERGSGNQPQHF.

The table lists this clonotype with a few counts. CDR3 region: CASSQDLPGAGLKNEQFF. In DNA form, the CDR3 reads TGCGCCAGCAGCCAAGACCTTCCCGGGGCGGGGTTAAAGAATGAGCAGTTCTTC. The chain uses TRBV4-3 and TRBJ2-1; D might be TRBD2 (6 bases). The CDR3 length is 18 residues. CDR1 and CDR2 (germline): LGHNA, YSLEER. The V end lost 0 bases, the J end lost 7 bases, and 22 bases lay between the germline ends.

V usage is TRBV7-2 and J usage is TRBJ2-1, with TRBD2 matching 12 bases. CDR1 is SGHTA, CDR2 FQGNSA, per germline. This CDR3 region has 17 residues. V was pared by 5 bases and J by 2 bases, with 7 bases of the junction left unmatched. The DNA of the CDR3 is TGTGCCAGCAGCACCCGGACTAGCGGGACCACCTACAATGAGCAGTTCTTC. Encoded protein: CASSTRTSGTTYNEQFF.

The V and J genes are TRBV7-2 and TRBJ1-3; D is perhaps TRBD1 (5 bases). The CDR3 has 17 residues. V was clipped by 0 bases and J by 2 bases, with 14 bases between them. Germline CDR1 reads SGHTA; CDR2 reads FQGNSA. CDR3 in amino acids: CASSLAYGGGTGNTIYF. The CDR3 DNA reads TGTGCCAGCAGCTTAGCGTATGGTGGGGGGACTGGAAACACCATATATTTT.

This clonotype was seen more than once but under ten times. The gene calls are TRBV15 and TRBJ2-1, with D hard to call. Trimming left V 5 bases short and J 9 bases short, with 17 bases between. In germline, CDR1 is LNHNV, CDR2 YYDKDF (reference sequence). CDR3 length: 14 residues. The DNA for the CDR3 is TGTGCCACCAGCGGAGCCTCCCCCGAGCTTGAGCAGTTCTTC. Protein product: CATSGASPELEQFF.

The chain is built from TRBV7-2 and TRBJ1-5; D remains unclear. The CDR3 contains 16 residues. Germline V gives CDR1 SGHTA, CDR2 FQGNSA. V was clipped by 1 base and J by 9 bases, with 19 bases between them. CDR3 sequence reads: CASSLDAAGRGLPQHF. The CDR3 nucleotides are TGTGCCAGCAGCTTAGATGCCGCGGGCAGAGGATTGCCCCAGCATTTT.

The chain has TRBV7-6 and TRBJ2-7, with D maybe TRBD1 (5 bases). The CDR3 is 14 amino acids. Germline V CDR1 and CDR2: SGHVS, FNYEAQ. Trimming removed 5 bases at V and 1 base at J, with 12 bases between. CDR3 coding DNA: TGTGCCAGCAGCCCGGCGACAGTGTCCTACGAGCAGTACTTC. Amino acid sequence: CASSPATVSYEQYF.

The V gene is TRBV6-2 or TRBV6-3, the J gene TRBJ2-5; 9 positions match TRBD2. The CDR3 has 13 residues. V trimming: 6 bases; J trimming: 5 bases; junction bases outside the gene matches: 4. Germline-derived CDR1 and CDR2 are MNHEY and SVGEGT. The CDR3 sequence: CASRVAGVETQYF. The DNA for the CDR3 is TGTGCCAGCAGGGTAGCGGGAGTGGAGACCCAGTACTTC.

The J gene is TRBJ2-5, the V gene TRBV7-2, with TRBD2 as a possible D gene (6 bases). V was shortened by 1 base and J by 7 bases, with 10 bases between the two germline ends. The CDR3 covers 13 residues. Germline V gives CDR1 SGHTA, CDR2 FQGNSA. CDR3 DNA sequence: TGTGCCAGCAGCTTAGAGGTCGGGGGGACCCAGTACTTC. Protein sequence: CASSLEVGGTQYF.

V usage is TRBV4-3 and J usage is TRBJ2-3; TRBD2 might be the D (6 bases). Germline V gene sequence: CDR1 LGHNA, CDR2 YSLEER. V was pared by 2 bases and J by 7 bases, with 16 bases between. The CDR3 contains 15 residues. The CDR3 is CASSQHRDRGYTQYF. In nucleotides, the CDR3 is TGCGCCAGCAGCCAACACCGGGACCGGGGGTATACGCAGTATTTT.

This clonotype was observed a few times. The V and J genes are TRBV7-2 and TRBJ2-5, with 9 positions matching TRBD2. This CDR3 has 14 amino acids. Germline trimming cut 3 bases from V and 8 bases from J; bases unmatched to any gene: 7. Germline loops: CDR1 SGHTA, CDR2 FQGNSA. CDR3 nucleotide sequence: TGTGCCAGCAGCTTTAGCGGGAGTGAGGAAACCCAGTACTTC. Its protein product is CASSFSGSEETQYF.

The chain has TRBV24-1 and TRBJ2-1; D remains ambiguous. Deletions cut 5 bases from V and 0 bases from J, with 10 bases between. Germline V CDR1 and CDR2: KGHDR, SFDVKD. This CDR3 contains 15 residues. The CDR3, as DNA: TGTGCCACCAGTGGATTTATGAGCTCCTACAATGAGCAGTTCTTC. Protein: CATSGFMSSYNEQFF.

This chain connects TRBV19 to TRBJ2-6; D remains ambiguous. CDR1 and CDR2 from the germline V gene are LNHDA and SQIVND (reference sequence). V was cut by 7 bases and J by 0 bases, with 10 bases left in between. The CDR3 totals 15 residues. DNA of the CDR3: TGTGCCAGTAACTCCCCTGGCTCTGGGGCCAACGTCCTGACTTTC. Amino acid sequence: CASNSPGSGANVLTF.